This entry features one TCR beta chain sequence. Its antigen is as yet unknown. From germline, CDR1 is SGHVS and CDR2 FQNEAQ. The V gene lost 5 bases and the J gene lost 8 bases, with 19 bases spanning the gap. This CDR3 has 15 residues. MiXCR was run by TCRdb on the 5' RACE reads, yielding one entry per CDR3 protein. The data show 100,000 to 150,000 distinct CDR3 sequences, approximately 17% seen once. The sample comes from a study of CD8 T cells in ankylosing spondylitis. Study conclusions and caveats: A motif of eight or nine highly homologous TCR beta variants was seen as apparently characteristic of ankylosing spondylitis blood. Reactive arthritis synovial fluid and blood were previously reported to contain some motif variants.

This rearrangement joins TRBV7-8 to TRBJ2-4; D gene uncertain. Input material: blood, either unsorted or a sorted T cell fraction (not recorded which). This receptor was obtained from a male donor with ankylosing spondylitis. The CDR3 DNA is TGTGCCAGCAGCCCCTTGGTGAGCCATGGGGACATTCAGTACTTC. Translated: CASSPLVSHGDIQYF.